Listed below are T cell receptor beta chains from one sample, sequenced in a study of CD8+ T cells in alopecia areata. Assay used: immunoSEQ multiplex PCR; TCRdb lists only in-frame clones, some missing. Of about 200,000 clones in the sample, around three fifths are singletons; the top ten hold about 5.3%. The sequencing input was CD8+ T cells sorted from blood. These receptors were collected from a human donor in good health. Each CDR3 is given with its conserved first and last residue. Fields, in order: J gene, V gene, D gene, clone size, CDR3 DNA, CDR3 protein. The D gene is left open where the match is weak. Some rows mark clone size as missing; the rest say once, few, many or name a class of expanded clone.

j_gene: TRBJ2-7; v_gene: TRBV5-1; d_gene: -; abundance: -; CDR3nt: TGCGCCAGCAGCTTGGGACTGGGGTCCTACGAGCAGTACTTC; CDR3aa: CASSLGLGSYEQYF
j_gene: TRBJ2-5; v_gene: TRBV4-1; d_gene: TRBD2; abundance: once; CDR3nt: TGCGCCAGCAGCCTAGGGACTAGCGGGGCAGAGACCCAGTACTTC; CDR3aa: CASSLGTSGAETQYF
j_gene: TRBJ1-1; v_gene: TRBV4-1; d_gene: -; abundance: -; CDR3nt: TGCGCCAGCAGGTCGGTGGGGGAAGCTTTCTTT; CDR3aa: CASRSVGEAFF
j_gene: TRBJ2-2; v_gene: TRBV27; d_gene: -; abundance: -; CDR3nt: TGTGCCAGCAGTCACACCGGGGAGCTGTTTTTT; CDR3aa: CASSHTGELFF
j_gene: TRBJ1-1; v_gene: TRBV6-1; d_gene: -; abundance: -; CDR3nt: TGTGCCAGCAGTGAAGCGCGAATACCGGTGGACACTGAAGCTTTCTTT; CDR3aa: CASSEARIPVDTEAFF
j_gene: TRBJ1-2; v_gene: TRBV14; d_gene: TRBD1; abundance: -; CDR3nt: TGTGCCAGCAGTCACGACAGGGGTAACTATGGCTACACCTTC; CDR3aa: CASSHDRGNYGYTF
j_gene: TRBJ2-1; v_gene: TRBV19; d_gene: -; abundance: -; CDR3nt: TGTGCCAGTAGTATGAGGGGAGCTTACAATGAGCAGTTCTTC; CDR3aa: CASSMRGAYNEQFF
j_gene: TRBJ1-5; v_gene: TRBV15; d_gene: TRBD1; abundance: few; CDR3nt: TGTGCCACCAGCACCACAGGGGGGGATCAGCCCCAGCATTTT; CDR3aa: CATSTTGGDQPQHF
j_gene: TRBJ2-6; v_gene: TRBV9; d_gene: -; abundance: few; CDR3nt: TGTGCCAGCAGCGTAGCTACAGGGCCGGGCTCTGGGGCCAACGTCCTGACTTTC; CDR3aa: CASSVATGPGSGANVLTF
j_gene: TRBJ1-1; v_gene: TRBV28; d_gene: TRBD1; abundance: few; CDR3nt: TGTGCCAGCCTCACCAGTGACAGGGGGGTCGGAACTGAAGCTTTCTTT; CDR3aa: CASLTSDRGVGTEAFF
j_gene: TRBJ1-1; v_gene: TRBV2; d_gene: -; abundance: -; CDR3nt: TGTGCCAGCAGTGAAGGCAGTATGAACACTGAAGCTTTCTTT; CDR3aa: CASSEGSMNTEAFF
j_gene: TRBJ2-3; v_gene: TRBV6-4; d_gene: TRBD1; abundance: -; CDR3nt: TGTGCCAGCAGTGACTCCGGGACAGGGACGGATACGCAGTATTTT; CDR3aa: CASSDSGTGTDTQYF
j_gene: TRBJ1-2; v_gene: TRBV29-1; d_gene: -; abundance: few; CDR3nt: TGCAGCGTTGAAGGCGGTTCGGGCTACACCTTC; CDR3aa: CSVEGGSGYTF
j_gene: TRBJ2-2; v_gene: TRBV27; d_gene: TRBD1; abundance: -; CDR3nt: TGTGCCAGCAGTTTGGGACAGGGCAACACCGGGGAGCTGTTTTTT; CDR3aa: CASSLGQGNTGELFF
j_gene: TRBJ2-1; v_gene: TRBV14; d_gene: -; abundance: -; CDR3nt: TGTGCCAGCAGCCAAGGAAACCTCAGGGAGGGGGGGCCGAGGTACAATGAGCAGTTCTTC; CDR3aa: CASSQGNLREGGPRYNEQFF
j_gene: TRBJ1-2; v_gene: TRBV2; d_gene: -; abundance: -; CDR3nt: TGTGCCAGCAGTGATGTAAGGGATGGACACACCTTC; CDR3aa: CASSDVRDGHTF
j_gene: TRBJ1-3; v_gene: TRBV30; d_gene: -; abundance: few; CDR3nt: TGTGCCTGCACCCCTGCGGGACGAGGAAACACCATATATTTT; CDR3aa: CACTPAGRGNTIYF
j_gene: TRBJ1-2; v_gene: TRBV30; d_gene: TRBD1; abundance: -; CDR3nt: TGTGCCTGGAGTCTCGGACAGGGCAGCTATGGCTACACCTTC; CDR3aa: CAWSLGQGSYGYTF
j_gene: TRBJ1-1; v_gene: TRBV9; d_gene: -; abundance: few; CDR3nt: TGTGCCAGCAGCGTGGGGTGGAACACTGAAGCTTTCTTT; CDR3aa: CASSVGWNTEAFF
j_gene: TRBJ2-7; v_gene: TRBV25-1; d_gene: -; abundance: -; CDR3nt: TGTGCCAGCAGTGAGTTAAGACCAGGCTCCTACGAGCAGTACTTC; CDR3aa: CASSELRPGSYEQYF
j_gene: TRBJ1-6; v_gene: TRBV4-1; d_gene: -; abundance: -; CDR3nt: TGCGCCAGCAGCCAGAGGACAGAGTTACCCCTCCACTTT; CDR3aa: CASSQRTELPLHF
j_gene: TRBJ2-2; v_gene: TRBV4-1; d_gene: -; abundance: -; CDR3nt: TGCGCCAGCAGCCTAACTAGCTCCAGGGAGCTGTTTTTT; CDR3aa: CASSLTSSRELFF
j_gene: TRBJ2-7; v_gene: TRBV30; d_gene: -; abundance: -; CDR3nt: TGTGCCTGGACTGACGGGAGCTCCTACGAGCAGTACTTC; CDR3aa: CAWTDGSSYEQYF
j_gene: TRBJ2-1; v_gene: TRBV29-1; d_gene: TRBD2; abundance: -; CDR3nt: TGCAGCGTTGAATCGCCTAGCGGGGGGTACAATGAGCAGTTCTTC; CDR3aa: CSVESPSGGYNEQFF
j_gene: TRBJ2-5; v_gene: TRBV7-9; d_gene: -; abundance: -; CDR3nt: TGTGCCAGCAGGGGATCCGGGACCCAGTACTTC; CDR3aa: CASRGSGTQYF
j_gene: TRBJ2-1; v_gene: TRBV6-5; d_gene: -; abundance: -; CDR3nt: TGTGCCAGCAGTTACGGGAATGAGCAGTTCTTC; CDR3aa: CASSYGNEQFF